This section outlines one T cell receptor (beta chain) sequence together with its context. As yet, its antigen is unknown. This CDR3 has 14 residues. Germline CDR1 LNHNV, CDR2 YYDKDF (reference sequence). V was clipped by 6 bases and J by 1 base, with 10 bases between them. Amplification used 60 Vbeta primers and 13 Jbeta primers. Method: immunoSEQ multiplex PCR; TCRdb's copy keeps in-frame clones and lacks some. The repertoire holds 130,000 to 150,000 clones, with around 79% as singletons. The data were obtained in a study of cytomegalovirus exposure and HLA in healthy donors. General study results and limits: Cytomegalovirus-associated status was assigned to about 170 TCR beta chains.

Sequencing input: PBMCs. This TCR came from a woman aged 40-49 years in good health and CMV-seropositive. The rearrangement joins TRBV15 to TRBJ2-1; possibly TRBD2 for D (6 bases). DNA for the CDR3: TGTGCCACCAGAGACGGGAGATCCTACAATGAGCAGTTCTTC. Translating it yields CATRDGRSYNEQFF.